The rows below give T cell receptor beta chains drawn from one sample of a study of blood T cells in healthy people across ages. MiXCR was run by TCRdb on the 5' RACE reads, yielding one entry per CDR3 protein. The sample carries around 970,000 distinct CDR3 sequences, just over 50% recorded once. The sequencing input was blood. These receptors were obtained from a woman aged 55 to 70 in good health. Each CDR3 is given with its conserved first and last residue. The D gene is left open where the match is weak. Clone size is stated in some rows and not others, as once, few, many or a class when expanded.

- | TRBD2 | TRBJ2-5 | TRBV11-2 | TGTGCCAGCAACTCCCTGCGGGAGAGCCAAGAGACCCAGTACTTC | CASNSLRESQETQYF
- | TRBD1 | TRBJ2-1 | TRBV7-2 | TGTGCCAGCAGCCCACCGGGACAGTACAATGAGCAGTTCTTC | CASSPPGQYNEQFF
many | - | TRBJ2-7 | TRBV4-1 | TGCGCCAGCAGCCAAGAGGCGGGGTCGACCTACGAGCAGTACTTC | CASSQEAGSTYEQYF
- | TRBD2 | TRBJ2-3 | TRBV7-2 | TGTGCCAGCAGCTTGGGGAGGGGCATAGATATGCAGTATTTT | CASSLGRGIDMQYF
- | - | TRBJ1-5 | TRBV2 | TGTGCCAGCAGTGTTTATCAGCGCCAGCCCCAGCATTTT | CASSVYQRQPQHF
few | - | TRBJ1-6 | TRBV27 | TGTGCCAGCAGTCTCTACTGGACAACAAAACCTTCACCCCTCCACTTT | CASSLYWTTKPSPLHF
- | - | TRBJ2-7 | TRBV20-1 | TGCAGTGCTAGAGGGTATGCGCACGAGCAGTACTTC | CSARGYAHEQYF
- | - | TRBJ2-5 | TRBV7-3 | TGTGCCAGCAGCAAAAACGCGAATCGTCAAGAGACCCAGTACTTC | CASSKNANRQETQYF
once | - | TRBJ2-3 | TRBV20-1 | TGCAGTGCTCCGGATCCCGGGACCCGGGGAGATACGCAGTATTTT | CSAPDPGTRGDTQYF
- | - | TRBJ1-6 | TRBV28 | TGTGCCAGTGGCCGAGGGAGCTCCTATAATTCACCCCTCCACTTT | CASGRGSSYNSPLHF
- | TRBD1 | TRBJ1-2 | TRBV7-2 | TGTGCCAGCAGCTCCAACGGGGACAGCTTTAATAGCTACACCTTC | CASSSNGDSFNSYTF
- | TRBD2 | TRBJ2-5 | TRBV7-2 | TGTGCCAGCAGTTACGTCGGGGGGACCTCCGAGACCCAGTACTTC | CASSYVGGTSETQYF
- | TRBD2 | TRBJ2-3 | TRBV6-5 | TGTGCCAGCAGTTACTCGGGAGCGGGAGGGTCTAGCACAGATACGCAGTATTTT | CASSYSGAGGSSTDTQYF
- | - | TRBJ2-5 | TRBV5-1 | TGCGCCAGCAGCTTTATAGGATCCCCGACTAGTGCAGAGACCCAGTACTTC | CASSFIGSPTSAETQYF
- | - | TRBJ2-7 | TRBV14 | TGTGCCAGCAGCCAATCCGTTTTACGGGAGCAGTACTTC | CASSQSVLREQYF
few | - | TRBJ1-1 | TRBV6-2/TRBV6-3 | TGTGCCAGCAGTTACTCCCCGAGCGGGGAAAACACTGAAGCTTTCTTT | CASSYSPSGENTEAFF
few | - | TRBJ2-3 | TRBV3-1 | TGTGCCAGCAGCCAAGATCGGGGGCTAGCGCCAACAGATACGCAGTATTTT | CASSQDRGLAPTDTQYF
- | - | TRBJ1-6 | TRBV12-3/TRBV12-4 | TGTGCCAGCAGTTTCTCAAGGATTGGACCCCTCCACTTT | CASSFSRIGPLHF
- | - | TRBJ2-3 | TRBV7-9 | TGTACCAGCACCACATCTGTCTCCGGCACAGATACGCAGTATTTT | CTSTTSVSGTDTQYF
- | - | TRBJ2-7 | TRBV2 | TGTGCCAGCAGTGATGCCCGGGGTTCGGCCGGTTTCTACGAGCAGTACTTC | CASSDARGSAGFYEQYF
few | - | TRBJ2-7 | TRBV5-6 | TGTGCCAGCAGCCCCGGCCGGGGCCGACGCGAGCAGTACTTC | CASSPGRGRREQYF
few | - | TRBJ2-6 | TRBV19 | TGTGCCAGTAGCGAAGACCAACCTGGGGCCAACGTCCTGACTTTC | CASSEDQPGANVLTF
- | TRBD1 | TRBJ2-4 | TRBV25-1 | TGTGCCAGCAGTGACGCCGACAGGGACATTCAGTACTTC | CASSDADRDIQYF
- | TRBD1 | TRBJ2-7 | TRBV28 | TGTGCAGTGTATGGACAGGGAGGCTACGAGCAGTACTTC | CAVYGQGGYEQYF
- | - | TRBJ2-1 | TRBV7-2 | TGTGCCAGCAGCTTAAAATCGCTCGCTTCTCCCAACAATGAGCAGTTCTTC | CASSLKSLASPNNEQFF
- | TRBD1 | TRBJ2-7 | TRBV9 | TGTGCCAGCAGCGTAGAGGGGGCAGCCTACGAGCAGTACTTC | CASSVEGAAYEQYF
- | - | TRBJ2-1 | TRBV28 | TGTGCCAGCAGTCCTCGTCGGCGGACAACCTCCTACAATGAGCAGTTCTTC | CASSPRRRTTSYNEQFF
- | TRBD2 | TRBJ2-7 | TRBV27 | TGTGCCAGCAGCCCTGATAGCGGGAGGACCACCTACGAGCAGTACTTC | CASSPDSGRTTYEQYF
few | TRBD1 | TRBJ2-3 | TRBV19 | TGTGCCAGTAGTAGGGACAGGGAAGATACGCAGTATTTT | CASSRDREDTQYF
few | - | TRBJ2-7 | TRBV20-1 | TGCAGTGCCCCGAAGGGAGAGATCCAGTACTTC | CSAPKGEIQYF
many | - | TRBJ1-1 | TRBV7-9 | TGTGCCAGCAGCCCAGGCTATGCAGGGGCGCATGATGAAGCTTTCTTT | CASSPGYAGAHDEAFF
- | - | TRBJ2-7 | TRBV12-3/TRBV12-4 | TGTGCCAGCAGTTCCGGGGAGGCCCGAGCCTACGAGCAGTACTTC | CASSSGEARAYEQYF